The following is a T cell receptor (beta chain) sequence with its context. What it binds is unknown. The sample belongs to a study of a mutant IDH1 vaccine in newly diagnosed glioma. Study details: Most patients had radiochemotherapy with temozolomide before enrollment; others had one alone.

Between the trimmed V and J ends, which lost 6 bases and 4 bases, there was a span of 18 bases. CDR1 is SGHNT and CDR2 is YYREEE in the germline V gene (reference sequence). CDR3 length: 15 residues. The assay was immunoSEQ multiplex PCR, and TCRdb's table has in-frame clones only and misses some. The data show 69,000 or so clones, more than 85% seen once. Time point noted: week 35, safety follow-up. Each vaccine dose was 300 ug of mutant IDH1 20-mer peptide, with topical imiquimod. Those who donated had recent WHO grade 3 or 4 IDH1-mutant, ATRX-lost astrocytomas. The origin of this receptor is a young man with glioma. This sample comprised PBMCs, obtained from a glioma patient whose treatment included an IDH1 peptide vaccine. The J gene is TRBJ2-3, the V gene TRBV5-4; TRBD1 is a possible D gene (6 bases). CDR3 nucleotides: TGTGCCAGCATGATGGGGGCCGGAGAGGCAGATACGCAGTATTTT. As protein: CASMMGAGEADTQYF.